The present T cell receptor beta chain was sequenced within a study of read filtering for tumor transcriptome and immune sequencing. Study-wide background: The cohort had about 16 men and about 15 women aged roughly 47 to 85, mean about 66 years. IR-seq gave about 3.5 to 10.27 million TCR reads per sample; RNA-seq gave roughly 80 to 1273. Broader study findings: Sorted CD138-negative bone marrow cells were not purified T cells.

This library used around 400 ng RNA and molecular barcoded adaptors spanning alpha/delta and beta/gamma chains. TCRdb re-called the reads with MiXCR, one entry per CDR3 protein. The sample records nearly 60,000 distinct CDR3 sequences, 9% to 15% being singletons. This CDR3 comprises 17 residues. Unmatched junction bases numbered 13, after V lost 6 bases and J lost 3 bases. Germline V gene lookup returns CDR1 DFQATT and CDR2 SNEGSKA (reference sequence). This clonotype was seen repeatedly, ten times or more. What it binds is not known. Sequenced material: a population of CD138-negative cells sorted from bone marrow. The origin of this receptor is a donor aged 40 or over with multiple myeloma. The rearrangement links TRBV20-1 to TRBJ2-3, with 12 bases identical to TRBD2. The CDR3 DNA is TGCAGTGCGAGGCCGGCTAGCGGGGGGGCGGGAACAGATACGCAGTATTTT. This encodes CSARPASGGAGTDTQYF.